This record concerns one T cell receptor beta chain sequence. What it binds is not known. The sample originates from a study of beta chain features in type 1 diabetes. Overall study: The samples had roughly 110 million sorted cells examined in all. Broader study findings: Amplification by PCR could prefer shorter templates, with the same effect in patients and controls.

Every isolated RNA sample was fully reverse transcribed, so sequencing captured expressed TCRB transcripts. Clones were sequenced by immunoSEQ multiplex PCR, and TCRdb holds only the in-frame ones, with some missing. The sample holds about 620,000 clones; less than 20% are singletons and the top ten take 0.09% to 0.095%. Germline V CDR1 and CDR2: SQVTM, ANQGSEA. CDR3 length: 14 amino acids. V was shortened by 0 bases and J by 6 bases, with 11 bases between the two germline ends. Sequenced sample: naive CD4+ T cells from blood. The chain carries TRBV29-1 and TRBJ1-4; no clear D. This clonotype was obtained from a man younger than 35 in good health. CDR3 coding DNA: TGCAGCGTTGAAGATCGATTGGCGGATGAAAAACTGTTTTTT. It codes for CSVEDRLADEKLFF.